The rows below give T cell receptor beta chains drawn from one sample of a study of blood T cell repertoires in COVID-19. The repertoire was sequenced with immunoSEQ multiplex PCR; TCRdb's copy has only in-frame clones and lacks some. This table has roughly 100,000 clones, about 87% appearing once. The sample was peripheral blood. The receptors here all came from a human donor in a cohort sampled during active or convalescent COVID-19. Each CDR3 is given with its conserved first and last residue. A D gene is named only where the DNA matches it firmly. Rows give clone size only sometimes, using once, few, many, or a class for an expanded clone.

abundance,j_gene,d_gene,v_gene,CDR3nt,CDR3aa
once,TRBJ1-1,-,TRBV29-1,TGCAGCGTTGAAGAAGGGGTGATGAACACTGAAGCTTTCTTT,CSVEEGVMNTEAFF
-,TRBJ1-3,-,TRBV6-2/TRBV6-3,TGTGCCAGCAGTTACTTGGGCAGCTCTGGAAACACCATATATTTT,CASSYLGSSGNTIYF
-,TRBJ1-2,-,TRBV5-1,TGCGCCAGCAGCTTCGGAGAGGTAAACTATGGCTACACCTTC,CASSFGEVNYGYTF
-,TRBJ2-1,TRBD2,TRBV7-9,TGTGCCAGCACCCGCCTTAGCGGGGGAGACTACAATGAGCAGTTCTTC,CASTRLSGGDYNEQFF
once,TRBJ2-1,TRBD1,TRBV5-4,TGTGCCAGCAGCTCCGGGACAGCCTCCTACAATGAGCAGTTCTTC,CASSSGTASYNEQFF
-,TRBJ1-1,-,TRBV7-5,TGTGTCAGAAGCTTAGCCCGACAGGCAGCTTTCTTT,CVRSLARQAAFF
-,TRBJ1-2,-,TRBV4-2,TGTGCCAGCAGCCAAGAGGGAAGGGGCTATGGCTACACCTTC,CASSQEGRGYGYTF
-,TRBJ2-7,-,TRBV5-6,TGTGCCAGCAGCGGGACACCACTGAGTGAGCAGTACTTC,CASSGTPLSEQYF
-,TRBJ2-3,TRBD2,TRBV4-1,TGCGCCAGCAGCCAAGATCCGAGCGGGGGGGCAGGAGATACGCAGTATTTT,CASSQDPSGGAGDTQYF
once,TRBJ2-3,-,TRBV20-1,TGCAGTGCTAGGGAGTTTAGAACGCAGTATTTT,CSAREFRTQYF
-,TRBJ1-6,TRBD1,TRBV5-1,TGCGCCAGCAGCTTAGGACAGGGCGTTCTATATTCACCCCTCCACTTT,CASSLGQGVLYSPLHF
-,TRBJ2-5,-,TRBV5-4,TGTGCCAGCAGCTCCCTTGTAGGGGGAGAGACCCAGTACTTC,CASSSLVGGETQYF
-,TRBJ1-5,TRBD1,TRBV7-9,TGTGCCAGCAGCTTAGCTGTGACAGGGTCTGTTTGGGGCAATCAGCCCCAGCATTTT,CASSLAVTGSVWGNQPQHF
-,TRBJ1-1,-,TRBV24-1,TGTGCCACCAGTGATGAGGGTGTGAACACTGAAGCTTTCTTT,CATSDEGVNTEAFF
-,TRBJ2-7,-,TRBV2,TGTGCCAGCAGTGGGACAAAGTACGAGCAGTACTTC,CASSGTKYEQYF
-,TRBJ1-1,-,TRBV4-2,TGTGCCAGCAGCCAAGTAGAGAACACTGAAGCTTTCTTT,CASSQVENTEAFF
-,TRBJ2-1,-,TRBV2,TGTGCCAGCAGTGCCCCCCGTAGCGGGCAGTTCTTC,CASSAPRSGQFF
-,TRBJ2-5,TRBD1,TRBV2,TGTGCCAGCAACCGGGACAGGGAGGCGACCCAGTACTTC,CASNRDREATQYF
-,TRBJ2-7,TRBD1,TRBV12-5,TGTGCTAGTGGTTTGGTACAAGGTTCCGGGACAGGGGGGGTCGAGCAGTACTTC,CASGLVQGSGTGGVEQYF
-,TRBJ2-4,TRBD1,TRBV27,TGTGCCAGCAGCAGTACGGCTTACAGGGGTGGAAACATTCAGTACTTC,CASSSTAYRGGNIQYF
-,TRBJ2-6,-,TRBV28,TGTGCCAGCAGACCACACCTCTCTGGGGCCAACGTCCTGACTTTC,CASRPHLSGANVLTF
-,TRBJ1-1,-,TRBV7-9,TGTGCCAGCAGCCAGGGTCCTACAGTGAACACTGAAGCTTTCTTT,CASSQGPTVNTEAFF
-,TRBJ1-1,-,TRBV19,TGTGCCAGTAGTTCATCAGCGGATACTGAAGCTTTCTTT,CASSSSADTEAFF
-,TRBJ2-5,-,TRBV11-2,TGTGCCAGCAGCCGCGGAAGGACCCAGTACTTC,CASSRGRTQYF
-,TRBJ2-3,TRBD2,TRBV9,TGTGCCAGCAGCGCGACTAGCGGGGGAATCACAGATACGCAGTATTTT,CASSATSGGITDTQYF
-,TRBJ2-3,-,TRBV6-6,TGTGCCAGCAGTTACTCGGTGACTACCACAGATACGCAGTATTTT,CASSYSVTTTDTQYF
-,TRBJ1-3,-,TRBV9,TGTGCCAGCACCGGAGAGTTCAAGACGGGTTCTGGAAACACCATATATTTT,CASTGEFKTGSGNTIYF
-,TRBJ1-1,-,TRBV27,TGTGCCAGCAGTCCCTACTTGAACACTGAAGCTTTCTTT,CASSPYLNTEAFF
-,TRBJ2-1,TRBD1,TRBV5-5,TGTGCCAGCAGCGCGGGGACAGGGGTCTACAATGAGCAGTTCTTC,CASSAGTGVYNEQFF